This T cell receptor beta chain is from a study of T-cell memory formation after mild COVID-19. This clonotype was detected ten times or more. MiXCR, applied by TCRdb to the 5' RACE reads, yields one record per CDR3 protein. This sample has approximately 300,000 distinct CDR3 sequences, with roughly 15% found just once. Trimming pared 7 bases from V and 4 bases from J, leaving 14 bases between. CDR1 and CDR2 from the germline V gene are WSHSY and SAAADI. The CDR3 runs 14 residues. This receptor was identified in a man between 18 and 29 years old who had mild COVID-19 (a few samples of this study predate the infection). Cell type and time point are not known. The V gene is TRBV10-2, the J gene TRBJ1-5; possibly TRBD1 for D (5 bases). Sequencing used PBMCs or a T cell subset sorted from them (not recorded which). The chain's CDR3 is CASTEGLANQPQHF. Written as DNA, the CDR3 is TGCGCCAGCACGGAGGGGCTCGCGAATCAGCCCCAGCATTTT.